These T cell receptor beta chains were read from a single sample in a study of blood T cell repertoires in COVID-19. The method was immunoSEQ multiplex PCR; TCRdb's version includes in-frame clones alone and lacks a portion of them. This table holds more than 13,000 clones, about 89% found once. Input material: peripheral blood. The receptors were gathered from a woman between 65 and 79 years old in a cohort sampled during active or convalescent COVID-19. Both conserved end residues are part of each CDR3. D genes are given only for firm matches. The size entry is marked missing in some rows and otherwise reads once, few, many or a size class.

D gene	V gene	clone size	J gene	CDR3 protein	CDR3 DNA
TRBD1	TRBV5-5	-	TRBJ1-6	CASSGGTGGANNSPLHF	TGTGCCAGCAGCGGTGGGACAGGGGGCGCGAATAATTCACCCCTCCACTTT
-	TRBV7-2	-	TRBJ2-3	CASSLYSTGVDTQYF	TGTGCCAGCAGCTTATATTCCACAGGCGTCGATACGCAGTATTTT
-	TRBV5-1	-	TRBJ1-2	CASSLNQGRDGYTF	TGCGCCAGCAGCTTGAACCAGGGTCGGGATGGCTACACCTTC
TRBD1	TRBV5-1	-	TRBJ1-1	CASSLALDRATEAFF	TGCGCCAGCAGCTTGGCCTTGGACAGGGCCACTGAAGCTTTCTTT
TRBD1	TRBV2	-	TRBJ1-5	CASSDTGGNQPQHF	TGTGCCAGCAGTGATACAGGGGGCAATCAGCCCCAGCATTTT
TRBD1	TRBV7-2	-	TRBJ1-1	CASSPVGTDTMNTEAFF	TGTGCCAGCAGCCCGGTGGGGACAGATACGATGAACACTGAAGCTTTCTTT
-	TRBV19	-	TRBJ1-2	CASTPGVGGYTF	TGTGCCAGTACCCCAGGGGTAGGCGGCTACACCTTC
-	TRBV4-1	-	TRBJ1-4	CASSQESEKLFF	TGCGCCAGCAGCCAAGAGAGTGAAAAACTGTTTTTT
-	TRBV7-2	-	TRBJ2-4	CASSQGGVGKNIQYF	TGTGCCAGCAGCCAAGGGGGGGTAGGCAAAAACATTCAGTACTTC
-	TRBV19	once	TRBJ2-1	CASSISAGDTYNEQFF	TGTGCCAGTAGTATCTCGGCGGGGGACACCTACAATGAGCAGTTCTTC
TRBD2	TRBV5-1	-	TRBJ2-5	CASSLGGTSDETQYF	TGCGCCAGCAGCTTGGGTGGGACTAGCGATGAGACCCAGTACTTC
-	TRBV4-1	-	TRBJ1-6	CASSQGGPLHF	TGCGCCAGCAGCCAGGGGGGACCCCTCCACTTT
-	TRBV4-3	-	TRBJ2-1	CASSPAGSYEQFF	TGCGCCAGCAGCCCCGCCGGGTCTTATGAGCAGTTCTTC
-	TRBV5-4	-	TRBJ1-1	CASSPDSYSFEAFF	TGTGCCAGCAGCCCGGACAGCTACAGTTTTGAAGCTTTCTTT
-	TRBV30	-	TRBJ1-6	CAWSVSRTFNSPLHF	TGTGCCTGGAGTGTCAGTAGGACTTTTAATTCACCCCTCCACTTT
-	TRBV3-1/TRBV3-2	-	TRBJ1-6	CASSQNGAGGGSPLHF	TGTGCCAGCAGCCAAAATGGGGCCGGGGGTGGTTCACCCCTCCACTTT
TRBD2	TRBV7-9	-	TRBJ2-1	CASSPPFRLAGGSNEQFF	TGTGCCAGCAGCCCCCCCTTTCGGCTAGCGGGGGGGAGCAATGAGCAGTTCTTC
-	TRBV28	-	TRBJ1-1	CASSPELNTEAFF	TGTGCCAGCAGCCCCGAGTTGAACACTGAAGCTTTCTTT
TRBD2	TRBV28	-	TRBJ2-1	CASSLAVAGGYEQFF	TGTGCCAGCAGTTTAGCGGTAGCGGGGGGTTATGAGCAGTTCTTC
TRBD1	TRBV27	few	TRBJ2-7	CASSYRQGYEQYF	TGTGCCAGCAGTTACAGACAGGGGTACGAGCAGTACTTC
-	TRBV7-9	-	TRBJ1-5	CASSLSGKPQHF	TGTGCCAGCAGCTTAAGCGGGAAGCCCCAGCATTTT
-	TRBV4-3	once	TRBJ1-1	CASSQDRMGTGYDTEAFF	TGCGCCAGCAGCCAAGATAGGATGGGTACAGGGTACGACACTGAAGCTTTCTTT
-	TRBV11-2	-	TRBJ1-6	CASSLVGAPLHF	TGTGCCAGCAGCTTAGTAGGGGCACCCCTCCACTTT